The present T cell receptor (beta chain) was sequenced within a study of cytomegalovirus exposure and HLA in healthy donors. General observations from the study: TRBV6-2, TRBV6-3 and other indistinguishable V segments were excluded. Presence/absence results assume similar sequencing depth per donor, which may not hold. The study labeled 180 or so TCR beta chains cytomegalovirus-associated.

In the PCR, 60 Vbeta and 13 Jbeta primers were used. Original data processing: An analysis performed later counted roughly 80 million unique TCR beta chains (roughly 11 million of them shared). The data were produced by immunoSEQ multiplex PCR, yet TCRdb's version contains in-frame clones alone and is incomplete. D and trimming come from the DNA, and the V and J calls and clone size come from that table. Reported are about 120,000 clones; the ten largest clones contain 1.5% to 2%. This CDR3 has 16 amino acids. As concerns this clone: Its antigen remains unidentified.

This receptor was identified in a woman between 40 and 55 years old in good health and CMV-seropositive. Input material: PBMCs. The rearrangement links TRBV21-1 to TRBJ1-1; TRBD1 is taken as the D call from the table, unchecked against the DNA. TRBV21-1 is a documented pseudogene. In nucleotides, the CDR3 is TGTGCCAGCAGCGCTCCTTCCAGGGGGGACGGGTCTGAAGCTTTCTTT. This gives the protein CASSAPSRGDGSEAFF.